This T cell receptor (beta chain) was sequenced during a study of T cell responses to AZD1222 COVID-19 vaccine. The germline gives CDR1 LNHNV, CDR2 YYDKDF (reference sequence). There are 15 residues in the CDR3. V lost 7 bases to trimming and J lost 0 bases, with 13 bases between them. The data were produced by immunoSEQ multiplex PCR, yet TCRdb's version contains in-frame clones alone and is incomplete. Of about 94,000 clones detected, 85% appear once; the ten largest clones hold around 5%. The source of this sequence is an adult who received the AZD1222 COVID-19 vaccine. Sequencing used peripheral blood, obtained 28 days after the second AZD1222 dose. The genes are TRBV15 and TRBJ1-5; the D is unclear. CDR3: CATISDLDSNQPQHF. CDR3 DNA: TGTGCCACCATCTCCGATTTAGATAGCAATCAGCCCCAGCATTTT.